These 16 T cell receptor beta chains came from one sample sequenced in a study of blood T cell repertoires in COVID-19. Clones were read by immunoSEQ multiplex PCR, and TCRdb kept only the in-frame ones, dropping some. The sample shows about 180,000 clones, 75% to 90% of them seen only once. What was sequenced was PBMCs or T cells enriched from blood (not recorded which). The receptors shown here come from a man aged 40-55 years who had recovered from COVID-19.

The rearrangement uses TRBV6-5 and TRBJ2-7; D remains ambiguous. Germline CDR1 and CDR2: MNHEY and SVGAGI. Trimming pared 0 bases from V and 6 bases from J, leaving 9 bases between. This CDR3 is 13 amino acids long. This CDR3 reads CASSYSDPSEQYF. Written as DNA, the CDR3 is TGTGCCAGCAGTTACTCCGACCCTAGCGAGCAGTACTTC.

This clone was seen only a few times. The chain uses TRBV2 and TRBJ1-2; tentative D call: TRBD1 (6 bases). V shed 10 bases and J shed 7 bases, with 22 bases lying between them. CDR3 length: 14 residues. Germline V gene sequence: CDR1 SNHLY, CDR2 FYNNEI. The CDR3 reads CATKRTVDKFGYTF. CDR3 DNA: TGTGCCACCAAAAGGACAGTCGATAAGTTTGGCTACACCTTC.

V and J are TRBV19 and TRBJ2-2; TRBD2 might be the D (6 bases). Germline V CDR1 and CDR2: LNHDA, SQIVND (reference sequence). V gave up 7 bases and J gave up 0 bases, with 9 bases separating them. The CDR3 totals 14 residues. The CDR3 DNA is TGTGCCAGTAACGCGGGGACGAACACCGGGGAGCTGTTTTTT. Translating gives CASNAGTNTGELFF. Supplemented by reference TRBV19 and TRBJ2-2, the full variable domain reads DGGITQSPKYLFRKEGQNVTLSCEQNLNHDAMYWYRQDPGQGLRLIYYSQIVNDFQKGDIAEGYSVSREKKESFPLTVTSAQKNPTAFYLCASNAGTNTGELFFGEGSRLTVL.

This chain connects TRBV19 to TRBJ1-2, with TRBD1 matching 7 bases. The CDR3 totals 14 residues. Germline V gives CDR1 LNHDA, CDR2 SQIVND (reference sequence). The ends lost 3 bases at V and 6 bases at J; junction bases unmatched: 7. The CDR3 reads CASSIPTGKNGYTF. DNA for the CDR3: TGTGCCAGTAGTATCCCGACAGGGAAGAATGGCTACACCTTC.

This chain uses TRBV24-1 with TRBJ2-2; D call uncertain. This CDR3 is 14 amino acids long. V lost 7 bases, J lost 1 base, and 9 bases lay in between. The V gene's germline CDR1 is KGHDR and CDR2 SFDVKD. Written as DNA, the CDR3 is TGTGCCACCAGATCACACAGGAACACCGGGGAGCTGTTTTTT. It translates to CATRSHRNTGELFF.

This chain joins TRBV11-2 and TRBJ1-1; TRBD1 matches 7 bases. In germline, CDR1 is SGHAT, CDR2 FQNNGV. Trimming removed 1 base from V and 2 bases from J; junction bases left unmatched: 4. This CDR3 contains 15 residues. In DNA, the CDR3 is TGTGCCAGCAGCTTAGGAACAGGGGCTAACACTGAAGCTTTCTTT. Translation: CASSLGTGANTEAFF.

The genes are TRBV30 and TRBJ1-6; D unclear. Germline CDR1 and CDR2: GTSNPN and SVGIG (reference sequence). V shed 6 bases and J shed 11 bases, with 20 bases lying between them. The CDR3 has 14 amino acids. The CDR3, as DNA: TGTGCCTGCCTTAGGACGGCGGCGCGGGCACCCCTCCACTTT. It translates to CACLRTAARAPLHF.

The genes are TRBV7-9 and TRBJ2-7; 8 bases match TRBD2. CDR3 length equals 14 residues. CDR1 is SEHNR and CDR2 is FQNEAQ in the germline V gene (reference sequence). V gave up 3 bases and J gave up 9 bases; unmatched junction bases: 10. The CDR3 sequence: CASSLGGRKEWQYF. The DNA for the CDR3 is TGTGCCAGCAGCTTGGGCGGGAGGAAGGAATGGCAGTACTTC. Using reference TRBV7-9 and TRBJ2-7 for the parts outside the CDR3, the full variable domain is DTGVSQNPRHKITKRGQNVTFRCDPISEHNRLYWYRQTLGQGPEFLTYFQNEAQLEKSRLLSDRFSAERPKGSFSTLEIQRTEQGDSAMYLCASSLGGRKEWQYFGPGTRLTVT.

This chain links TRBV29-1 with TRBJ2-2; 10 bases are shared with TRBD1. Germline CDR1 and CDR2: SQVTM and ANQGSEA. Trimming took 4 bases from V and 4 from J; bases not matched to a gene: 18. The CDR3 has 19 amino acids. This CDR3 reads CSVVWGDRGRVGFTGELFF. DNA for the CDR3: TGCAGCGTTGTGTGGGGTGACAGGGGGCGCGTTGGTTTCACCGGGGAGCTGTTTTTT.

This clone was detected once. The CDR3 nucleotides are TGTGCCAGCAGCCCAGGACTAGCGGGCCGAGGGGAGACCCAGTACTTC. Protein: CASSPGLAGRGETQYF. This chain joins TRBV7-3 and TRBJ2-5, with 11 bases aligning to TRBD2. This CDR3 contains 16 residues. Losses at the gene ends were 5 bases for V and 5 bases for J; bases not matched to a gene: 10. Germline V gene data show CDR1 as SGHTA and CDR2 as FQGTGA.

V gene TRBV27 combines with J gene TRBJ1-4, with D unclear. Germline V gives CDR1 MNHEY, CDR2 SMNVEV (reference sequence). The CDR3 is made up of 14 amino acids. V lost 0 bases, J lost 4 bases, and 6 bases lay in between. The DNA for the CDR3 is TGTGCCAGCAGTTTATCCCCCCGTAATGAAAAACTGTTTTTT. It translates to CASSLSPRNEKLFF.

This clone has more than one count but fewer than ten. The CDR3, as DNA: TGTGCCAGCAGTTTGGTTAGCGGGAGGGACACCGGGGAGCTGTTTTTT. Protein: CASSLVSGRDTGELFF. The chain recombines TRBV27 with TRBJ2-2; TRBD2 matches 11 bases. In germline, CDR1 is MNHEY, CDR2 SMNVEV (reference sequence). This CDR3 contains 16 residues. V lost 3 bases and J lost 3; bases outside the gene matches: 3.

In its sample, this clone was seen once. This chain uses TRBV5-1 with TRBJ2-1; 7 positions match TRBD2. After removal of 0 bases from V and 2 bases from J, the junction contained 2 bases not matched to a gene. The germline gives CDR1 SGHRS, CDR2 YFSETQ. The CDR3 loop spans 15 amino acids. For the CDR3, the DNA is TGCGCCAGCAGCTTGGGCGGGGGACCCTACAATGAGCAGTTCTTC. This translates into CASSLGGGPYNEQFF.

The genes are TRBV6-1 and TRBJ2-2, with 11 bases aligning to TRBD1. Germline CDR1 and CDR2: MNHNS and SASEGT. This CDR3 is 19 amino acids long. Trimming took 2 bases from V and 5 from J; bases not matched to a gene: 13. Here the CDR3 reads CASSEIFGQGALVTGELFF. CDR3 DNA: TGTGCCAGCAGTGAAATCTTCGGACAGGGGGCCCTTGTTACCGGGGAGCTGTTTTTT.

This chain links TRBV3-1 (or the pseudogene TRBV3-2) with TRBJ1-1; 7 bases map to TRBD1. With V trimmed by 3 bases and J by 0 bases, 4 bases remained unmatched. CDR1 LGHDT and CDR2 YNNKEL come from the germline V gene (reference sequence). The CDR3 has 15 amino acids. The DNA for the CDR3 is TGTGCCAGCAGCCACGGACAGGTCCTGAACACTGAAGCTTTCTTT. The encoded protein is CASSHGQVLNTEAFF.

The chain joins TRBV10-3 to TRBJ1-5, with D possibly matching TRBD1 (5 bases). V was pared by 10 bases and J by 4 bases, with 14 bases between. CDR3 length equals 13 residues. The germline V gene has CDR1 ENHRY and CDR2 SYGVKD. The CDR3 loop reads CATGPGGNQPQHF. CDR3 in DNA: TGTGCCACCGGTCCGGGGGGAAATCAGCCCCAGCATTTT.